This T cell receptor (beta chain) comes out of a study of neurological immune-mediated disorders. As concerns this clonotype: The target antigen is unknown.

Study-wide findings and caveats: Multiple sclerosis was found to have the least TCR clonal expansion, below healthy controls, and HTLV-1-associated myelopathy the most.

V shed 0 bases, J shed 5 bases, and the junction held 2 bases outside the gene matches. Germline V lookup: CDR1 SGDLS, CDR2 YYNGEE. The CDR3 is made up of 13 amino acids. The team produced cDNA through 5'RACE using 10-nucleotide random UMIs. TCRdb called the 5' RACE reads again in MiXCR, with one record for every CDR3 protein. This table holds tens of thousands of distinct CDR3 sequences, 2% to 2.5% found once. The chain combines TRBV9 with TRBJ2-7; 7 nucleotides align to TRBD2. Sequencing was carried out using PBMCs. The clonotype originates from a man aged 50 or older with multiple sclerosis. The CDR3 region is CASSVGLAHEQYF. As DNA, the CDR3 is TGTGCCAGCAGCGTAGGACTAGCACACGAGCAGTACTTC.